These 26 T cell receptor beta chains came from one sample sequenced in a study of blood T cell repertoires in COVID-19. The repertoire was sequenced with immunoSEQ multiplex PCR; TCRdb's copy has only in-frame clones and lacks some. This table holds about 150,000 clones, approximately 88% found once. The sequencing input was PBMCs or T cells enriched from blood (not recorded which). These receptors came from a man in his 70s who had been exposed to COVID-19.

V and J are TRBV6-5 and TRBJ1-2, with TRBD1 matching over 8 bases. Per germline, CDR1 MNHEY and CDR2 SVGAGI. The junction had 5 bases not matched to a gene; V was cut back by 7 bases and J by 4 bases. There are 13 residues in the CDR3. Written as DNA, the CDR3 is TGTGCCAGCATGACAGGGGAAGTCTATGGCTACACCTTC. It specifies CASMTGEVYGYTF.

The chain combines TRBV28 with TRBJ2-3; 7 positions match TRBD2. CDR3 length: 15 amino acids. Trimming took 6 bases from V and 2 from J; bases not matched to a gene: 8. CDR1 is MDHEN and CDR2 is SYDVKM in the germline V gene. CDR3 nucleotide sequence: TGTGCCAGCAGCCGCCCTAGCGGAGCCACAGATACGCAGTATTTT. It codes for CASSRPSGATDTQYF.

This chain joins TRBV7-6 and TRBJ2-2; a weak D match, TRBD2 (6 bases). The germline CDR1 and CDR2 sequences are SGHVS and FNYEAQ. The CDR3 loop spans 14 amino acids. V was pared by 4 bases and J by 7 bases, with 13 bases between. The CDR3 bases are TGTGCCAGCAGCTCCGCAGGGCGGGGCGGGGAGCTGTTTTTT. Its translation is CASSSAGRGGELFF.

This chain links TRBV30 with TRBJ1-2, with D hard to call. V was trimmed by 5 bases and J by 9 bases, leaving 22 bases between them. Germline V gene lookup returns CDR1 GTSNPN and CDR2 SVGIG (reference sequence). The CDR3 consists of 14 residues. Here the CDR3 reads CAWGTDLNLVRYTF. CDR3 in DNA: TGTGCCTGGGGTACAGATCTAAATCTTGTTCGCTACACCTTC. Based on the CDR3 plus reference TRBV30 and TRBJ1-2, the full variable domain is SQTIHQWPATLVQPVGSPLSLECTVEGTSNPNLYWYRQAAGRGLQLLFYSVGIGQISSEVPQNLSASRPQDRQFILSSKKLLLSDSGFYLCAWGTDLNLVRYTFGSGTRLTVV.

The chain links TRBV18 to TRBJ2-7; 8 bases are a match to TRBD1. The junction had 5 bases not matched to a gene; V was cut back by 4 bases and J by 3 bases. The CDR3 runs to 14 residues. The germline V gene has CDR1 KGHSH and CDR2 LQKENI. The CDR3 spells CASSRQGTYYEQYF. As DNA, the CDR3 is TGTGCCAGCTCACGACAGGGGACTTACTACGAGCAGTACTTC.

This clone has more than one count but fewer than ten. V usage is TRBV11-1 and J usage is TRBJ2-7; possibly TRBD1 for D (6 bases). CDR3 size: 15 residues. The germline V and J ends were trimmed by 5 bases and 3 bases, with 17 bases remaining between them. Germline lookup yields CDR1 SGHAT and CDR2 FQDESV (reference sequence). CDR3 residues: CASSPNPDSHYEQYF. The CDR3 region has the DNA TGTGCCAGCAGCCCAAACCCGGACAGTCACTACGAGCAGTACTTC.

The chain uses TRBV11-1 and TRBJ2-2, with 9 bases that match TRBD1. Germline CDR1 reads SGHAT; CDR2 reads FQDESV (reference sequence). The CDR3 consists of 14 residues. The V gene end was trimmed by 5 bases and the J gene end by 7 bases; junction bases not matched to a gene: 5. CDR3 sequence reads: CASSTGQGIGELFF. For the CDR3, the DNA is TGTGCCAGCAGCACTGGACAGGGGATCGGGGAGCTGTTTTTT.

This clone was recorded a few times. The chain links TRBV28 to TRBJ2-7; the match to TRBD1 covers 7 bases. This CDR3 comprises 13 residues. Germline CDR1 and CDR2: MDHEN and SYDVKM. V lost 6 bases to trimming and J lost 3 bases; unmatched junction nucleotides: 5. The CDR3 sequence is CASRKGQFYEQYF. The CDR3 DNA is TGTGCCAGCAGAAAGGGACAGTTCTACGAGCAGTACTTC.

The J gene is TRBJ2-7, the V gene TRBV18; D not certain. This CDR3 is built from 14 residues. Trimming stripped 1 base from V and 2 bases from J, with 9 bases between. From germline, CDR1 is KGHSH and CDR2 LQKENI. The CDR3 DNA is TGTGCCAGCTCACCACTTCAGGTAGCCTACGAGCAGTACTTC. It specifies CASSPLQVAYEQYF.

V gene TRBV19 combines with J gene TRBJ1-1, with 7 bases that match TRBD1. V was pared by 9 bases and J by 4 bases, with 5 bases of the junction left unmatched. CDR3 length: 12 residues. Germline V gives CDR1 LNHDA, CDR2 SQIVND (reference sequence). The CDR3 DNA follows: TGTGCCAGCCTACACAGGGGCACTGAAGCTTTCTTT. It codes for CASLHRGTEAFF.

As to this clone: Other DNA sequences in this sample translate to the same CDR3. The CDR3 spells CASSSSGSSYNEQFF. CDR3 in DNA: TGTGCCAGCAGTTCTAGCGGGAGCTCCTACAATGAGCAGTTCTTC. The V gene is TRBV9, the J gene TRBJ2-1; 10 nucleotides match TRBD2. The CDR3 totals 15 residues. CDR1 is SGDLS, CDR2 YYNGEE, per germline. Trimming cost V 5 bases and J 0 bases; bases outside gene matches: 2.

The rearrangement joins TRBV2 to TRBJ2-5; the D gene is possibly TRBD2 (5 bases). In germline, CDR1 is SNHLY, CDR2 FYNNEI. Trimming removed 8 bases from V and 0 bases from J, with 19 bases in between. CDR3 length: 16 amino acids. The CDR3 sequence: CASARKIGNNQETQYF. CDR3 in DNA: TGTGCCAGCGCCCGAAAAATCGGGAACAACCAAGAGACCCAGTACTTC.

This clone was found once. The chain uses TRBV6-5 and TRBJ2-7; 9 bases fit TRBD1. The CDR3 runs 14 residues. Germline V lookup: CDR1 MNHEY, CDR2 SVGAGI. V lost 5 bases and J lost 2; bases outside the gene matches: 4. The CDR3 is CASSPQGAPYEQYF. Written as DNA, the CDR3 is TGTGCCAGCAGTCCACAGGGGGCCCCCTACGAGCAGTACTTC.

The chain is built from TRBV6-5 and TRBJ2-3, with 9 nucleotides matching TRBD2. CDR1 is MNHEY and CDR2 is SVGAGI in the germline V gene. V dropped 6 bases and J dropped 2; count of bases not matched to a gene: 3. The CDR3 is 14 amino acids. CDR3 bases: TGTGCCAGCAGGCGGGGGGGCAACACAGATACGCAGTATTTT. Protein sequence: CASRRGGNTDTQYF.

This chain uses TRBV30 with TRBJ2-2; no firm D call. The V end was cut by 5 bases, the J end by 6 bases, with 7 bases between. Looked up from germline, CDR1 is GTSNPN and CDR2 is SVGIG (reference sequence). The CDR3 sequence is 11 residues long. The CDR3 loop is CAWASAGELFF. CDR3 in DNA: TGTGCCTGGGCCTCGGCCGGGGAGCTGTTTTTT.

This clone was observed a single time. The chain combines TRBV7-2 with TRBJ1-5, with D unclear. The germline CDR1 and CDR2 sequences are SGHTA and FQGNSA. The CDR3 is made up of 13 amino acids. V gave up 5 bases and J gave up 6 bases, with 11 bases separating them. The CDR3 sequence is CASSTDSGQPQHF. CDR3 DNA: TGTGCCAGCAGCACGGACTCTGGTCAGCCCCAGCATTTT.

V and J are TRBV27 and TRBJ2-2; 8 bases fit TRBD2. The germline V gene encodes CDR1 MNHEY and CDR2 SMNVEV (reference sequence). V trimming: 10 bases; J trimming: 4 bases; junction bases outside the gene matches: 11. The CDR3 spans 15 residues. Written as DNA, the CDR3 is TGTGCCACTCGAGCGGGAGCGCCCCCCACCGGGGAGCTGTTTTTT. Translating it yields CATRAGAPPTGELFF.

V gene TRBV7-6 combines with J gene TRBJ2-1; 7 nucleotides align to TRBD1. V shed 1 base, J shed 4 bases, and the junction held 7 bases outside the gene matches. Germline V gene sequence: CDR1 SGHVS, CDR2 FNYEAQ. The CDR3 totals 16 residues. Here the CDR3 reads CASSLDRGKHYNEQFF. DNA for the CDR3: TGTGCCAGCAGCTTAGACAGGGGAAAACATTACAATGAGCAGTTCTTC.

J is TRBJ1-2 and V is TRBV24-1; no clear D. Germline-derived CDR1 and CDR2 are KGHDR and SFDVKD. V lost 4 bases and J lost 10, with 18 bases in between. This CDR3 region has 14 residues. The CDR3 reads CATSENPPEEVYTF. CDR3 in DNA: TGTGCCACCAGTGAAAACCCCCCGGAGGAGGTCTACACCTTC.

This clone showed up just a few times. The rearrangement uses TRBV24-1 and TRBJ2-2, with D possibly matching TRBD1 (5 bases). V was clipped by 8 bases and J by 7 bases, with 10 bases between them. This CDR3 is built from 12 residues. The germline CDR1 and CDR2 sequences are KGHDR and SFDVKD. The CDR3 protein is CATKGLGGELFF. DNA for the CDR3: TGTGCCACCAAGGGGTTGGGCGGGGAGCTGTTTTTT.

This clone was found once. V and J are TRBV28 and TRBJ2-7; no clear D gene. From germline, CDR1 is MDHEN and CDR2 SYDVKM. The CDR3 has 14 amino acids. The V and J ends lost 2 bases and 3 bases respectively, with 11 bases between them. The CDR3 sequence: CASSLIAGFYEQYF. CDR3 nucleotides: TGTGCCAGCAGTTTAATCGCCGGGTTCTACGAGCAGTACTTC.

The genes are TRBV7-2 and TRBJ2-7; D possibly corresponds to TRBD2 (6 bases). V was trimmed by 0 bases and J by 3 bases, leaving 9 bases between them. CDR1 and CDR2 from the germline V gene are SGHTA and FQGNSA. CDR3 length: 14 amino acids. DNA for the CDR3: TGTGCCAGCAGCTTAGCGATTAGCGGCTACGAGCAGTACTTC. It is translated as CASSLAISGYEQYF.

The chain has TRBV5-4 and TRBJ2-1, with 8 positions matching TRBD2. CDR3 size: 16 residues. CDR1 is SGHNT, CDR2 YYREEE, per germline (reference sequence). The trim removed 0 bases at V and 4 bases at J, leaving 6 bases unmatched. The CDR3 region is CASSLDSGGVYNEQFF. CDR3 nucleotide sequence: TGTGCCAGCAGCTTGGACAGCGGGGGCGTTTACAATGAGCAGTTCTTC.

This chain connects TRBV28 to TRBJ1-4; D ambiguous. With 4 bases removed from V and 0 bases from J, the gap between germline ends came to 12 bases. Germline assignment: CDR1 MDHEN and CDR2 SYDVKM. There are 16 residues in the CDR3. In DNA form, the CDR3 reads TGTGCCAGCAGTTCCCCTGAGCGTGCAACTAATGAAAAACTGTTTTTT. Encoded protein: CASSSPERATNEKLFF.

This clone was recorded once. The chain links TRBV5-1 to TRBJ2-6; D may be TRBD2 (6 bases). Germline V gene sequence: CDR1 SGHRS, CDR2 YFSETQ. Trimming took off 3 bases at V and 2 bases at J, with 9 bases between the two ends. CDR3 length: 15 residues. The DNA for the CDR3 is TGCGCCAGCAGCTGGGGGGACGCTGGGGCCAACGTCCTGACTTTC. Its protein product is CASSWGDAGANVLTF.

For the CDR3, the DNA is TGTGCCAGTAGCCCCATAGCGGGAGGGCTCACAGATACGCAGTATTTT. Encoded protein: CASSPIAGGLTDTQYF. V gene TRBV19 combines with J gene TRBJ2-3; 11 nucleotides match TRBD2. The CDR3 runs 16 residues. The V segment lost 6 bases and the J segment 2 bases; nucleotides outside the gene matches: 7. Germline V gene sequence: CDR1 LNHDA, CDR2 SQIVND (reference sequence). The entire variable domain, with the rest obtained from reference TRBV19 and TRBJ2-3, is as follows: DGGITQSPKYLFRKEGQNVTLSCEQNLNHDAMYWYRQDPGQGLRLIYYSQIVNDFQKGDIAEGYSVSREKKESFPLTVTSAQKNPTAFYLCASSPIAGGLTDTQYFGPGTRLTVL.